Listed below are T cell receptor beta chains from one sample, sequenced in a study of shared clonotypes between healthy human individuals. Generated by immunoSEQ multiplex PCR, the TCRdb table keeps only in-frame clones and is missing some. The sample holds roughly 770,000 clones, approximately 97% seen once. Sequences were obtained from naive CD8+ T cells sorted from blood. All receptors come from a young man in good health. Each CDR3 is given with its conserved first and last residue. Each record gives: V gene, clone size, J gene, D gene, CDR3 length, CDR3 DNA, CDR3 protein. A D gene is named only where the DNA matches it firmly. The size of a clone is reported for some rows only, either as once, few or many, or as a class for expanded clones.

v_gene: TRBV2; abundance: once; j_gene: TRBJ2-7; d_gene: -; len: 12; CDR3nt: TGTGCCAGCAGGGGAAGCGCCTACGAGCAGTACTTC; CDR3aa: CASRGSAYEQYF
v_gene: TRBV27; abundance: -; j_gene: TRBJ2-1; d_gene: TRBD2; len: 16; CDR3nt: TGTGCCAGCAGCCGCATCGTGGCTAGCGGGGGTAATGAGCAGTTCTTC; CDR3aa: CASSRIVASGGNEQFF
v_gene: TRBV7-9; abundance: -; j_gene: TRBJ2-7; d_gene: -; len: 15; CDR3nt: TGTGCCAGCAGCTCCCCCCAGGGCAGTATCTACGAGCAGTACTTC; CDR3aa: CASSSPQGSIYEQYF
v_gene: TRBV10-3; abundance: -; j_gene: TRBJ2-1; d_gene: -; len: 20; CDR3nt: TGTGCCATCAGTGAGTCCCCCCCAGAAAAAGACAGGGAGGTGGTCAATGAGCAGTTCTTC; CDR3aa: CAISESPPEKDREVVNEQFF
v_gene: TRBV28; abundance: -; j_gene: TRBJ1-1; d_gene: -; len: 14; CDR3nt: TGTGCCAGCAGTTTTGATAGGGGTAACACTGAAGCTTTCTTT; CDR3aa: CASSFDRGNTEAFF
v_gene: TRBV15; abundance: -; j_gene: TRBJ2-7; d_gene: TRBD1; len: 14; CDR3nt: TGTGCCACCAGCAGGGACAGGGGGGCCTACGAGCAGTACTTC; CDR3aa: CATSRDRGAYEQYF
v_gene: TRBV9; abundance: -; j_gene: TRBJ2-3; d_gene: TRBD2; len: 15; CDR3nt: TGTGCCAGCAGCATCGGACTAGCGGATACAGATACGCAGTATTTT; CDR3aa: CASSIGLADTDTQYF
v_gene: TRBV29-1; abundance: -; j_gene: TRBJ2-5; d_gene: TRBD2; len: 15; CDR3nt: TGCAGCGTTTACCTTAGAGCGGGAGGCGGGGAGACCCAGTACTTC; CDR3aa: CSVYLRAGGGETQYF
v_gene: TRBV5-1; abundance: -; j_gene: TRBJ1-2; d_gene: TRBD1; len: 17; CDR3nt: TGCGCCAGCAGCTCCCCATCCGGCGTGGGAGACAGGGTTGGCTACACCTTC; CDR3aa: CASSSPSGVGDRVGYTF
v_gene: TRBV4-1; abundance: -; j_gene: TRBJ2-2; d_gene: TRBD2; len: 21; CDR3nt: TGCGCCAGCAGCCAAGTTAGGACTAGCGGGATTAAGGGCTCGAACACCGGGGAGCTGTTTTTT; CDR3aa: CASSQVRTSGIKGSNTGELFF
v_gene: TRBV20-1; abundance: once; j_gene: TRBJ2-7; d_gene: -; len: 11; CDR3nt: TGCAGTGCCGTACAGGGCTACGAGCAGTACTTC; CDR3aa: CSAVQGYEQYF
v_gene: TRBV7-9; abundance: -; j_gene: TRBJ2-1; d_gene: TRBD2; len: 16; CDR3nt: TGTGCCAGCAGCTCACCGACTAGCGGGAGGAGGAATGAGCAGTTCTTC; CDR3aa: CASSSPTSGRRNEQFF
v_gene: TRBV27; abundance: -; j_gene: TRBJ2-1; d_gene: TRBD2; len: 15; CDR3nt: TGTGCCAGCAGTTATCCTGGACTAGCTTTTAATGAGCAGTTCTTC; CDR3aa: CASSYPGLAFNEQFF
v_gene: TRBV5-5; abundance: -; j_gene: TRBJ2-7; d_gene: -; len: 14; CDR3nt: TGTGCCAGCAGCTTGGTAGGAGAAGCCTACGAGCAGTACTTC; CDR3aa: CASSLVGEAYEQYF
v_gene: TRBV27; abundance: -; j_gene: TRBJ2-1; d_gene: -; len: 15; CDR3nt: TGTGCCAGCACGATAGGGCGAAGCTCCTACAATGAGCAGTTCTTC; CDR3aa: CASTIGRSSYNEQFF
v_gene: TRBV7-7; abundance: -; j_gene: TRBJ2-5; d_gene: TRBD2; len: 16; CDR3nt: TGTGCCAGCAGCTTAGAGGGCCTAGCGGCTCAAGAGACCCAGTACTTC; CDR3aa: CASSLEGLAAQETQYF
v_gene: TRBV28; abundance: -; j_gene: TRBJ2-1; d_gene: -; len: 15; CDR3nt: TGTGCCAGCAGTTTCAAGCGGTACCCCTACAATGAGCAGTTCTTC; CDR3aa: CASSFKRYPYNEQFF
v_gene: TRBV10-2; abundance: -; j_gene: TRBJ2-5; d_gene: TRBD2; len: 17; CDR3nt: TGCGCCAGCAGTGAAACCCGACCGGGGGGGGCGGAAGAGACCCAGTACTTC; CDR3aa: CASSETRPGGAEETQYF
v_gene: TRBV7-9; abundance: -; j_gene: TRBJ2-7; d_gene: -; len: 13; CDR3nt: TGTGCCAGCAGTCATAGCGGAACCTACGAGCAGTACTTC; CDR3aa: CASSHSGTYEQYF
v_gene: TRBV18; abundance: -; j_gene: TRBJ1-5; d_gene: -; len: 16; CDR3nt: TGTGCCAGCTCACCAGAGGGACCCGATAGCAATCAGCCCCAGCATTTT; CDR3aa: CASSPEGPDSNQPQHF
v_gene: TRBV5-8; abundance: -; j_gene: TRBJ2-1; d_gene: TRBD2; len: 16; CDR3nt: TGTGCCAGCAGCCCGCGTGAGCGGGGGTCCTACAATGAGCAGTTCTTC; CDR3aa: CASSPRERGSYNEQFF
v_gene: TRBV11-3; abundance: -; j_gene: TRBJ1-5; d_gene: -; len: 17; CDR3nt: TGTGCCAGCAGCAAGGTGGAGAGTTTGACAGTCAATCAGCCCCAGCATTTT; CDR3aa: CASSKVESLTVNQPQHF
v_gene: TRBV28; abundance: -; j_gene: TRBJ2-7; d_gene: -; len: 15; CDR3nt: TGTGCCAGCAGTTTATGGCGGAGCGGACCCTACGAGCAGTACTTC; CDR3aa: CASSLWRSGPYEQYF
v_gene: TRBV9; abundance: once; j_gene: TRBJ2-1; d_gene: TRBD2; len: 15; CDR3nt: TGTGCCAGCAGCGTGGCCGGGACTAGCTACAATGAGCAGTTCTTC; CDR3aa: CASSVAGTSYNEQFF
v_gene: TRBV19; abundance: -; j_gene: TRBJ2-4; d_gene: TRBD2; len: 16; CDR3nt: TGTGCCAGTAGTTACTATAGCGGGAGTGCCAAAAACATTCAGTACTTC; CDR3aa: CASSYYSGSAKNIQYF
v_gene: TRBV10-2; abundance: -; j_gene: TRBJ2-3; d_gene: TRBD1; len: 15; CDR3nt: TGCGCCAGCAGAGATGGACAGGGCTACACAGATACGCAGTATTTT; CDR3aa: CASRDGQGYTDTQYF
v_gene: TRBV7-8; abundance: -; j_gene: TRBJ1-2; d_gene: -; len: 14; CDR3nt: TGTGCCAGCAGCTTAGTGAGGGGTTCGTACGGCTACACCTTC; CDR3aa: CASSLVRGSYGYTF
v_gene: TRBV7-9; abundance: -; j_gene: TRBJ2-1; d_gene: -; len: 11; CDR3nt: TGTGCCAGCAGGCCCACGGACTCGCAGTTCTTC; CDR3aa: CASRPTDSQFF
v_gene: TRBV27; abundance: -; j_gene: TRBJ2-1; d_gene: -; len: 12; CDR3nt: TGTGCCAGCAGTACCCCGGGGAATGAGCAGTTCTTC; CDR3aa: CASSTPGNEQFF
v_gene: TRBV6-5; abundance: once; j_gene: TRBJ1-2; d_gene: -; len: 14; CDR3nt: TGTGCCAGCAGTTACAGCGCAGCAAACTATGGCTACACCTTC; CDR3aa: CASSYSAANYGYTF
v_gene: TRBV7-2; abundance: -; j_gene: TRBJ2-7; d_gene: -; len: 15; CDR3nt: TGTGCCAGCAGCTTAGAAAGATGGGAGCCCTACGAGCAGTACTTC; CDR3aa: CASSLERWEPYEQYF
v_gene: TRBV7-9; abundance: -; j_gene: TRBJ2-7; d_gene: -; len: 14; CDR3nt: TGTGCCAGCAGCTTAGTGGGCAGGGGAGACGAGCAGTACTTC; CDR3aa: CASSLVGRGDEQYF
v_gene: TRBV6-5; abundance: -; j_gene: TRBJ1-5; d_gene: -; len: 11; CDR3nt: TGTGCCAGCAGCAATGATCAGCCCCAGCATTTT; CDR3aa: CASSNDQPQHF
v_gene: TRBV9; abundance: few; j_gene: TRBJ2-7; d_gene: -; len: 13; CDR3nt: TGTGCCAGCAGCCCCCCTTCCTCCTACGAGCAGTACTTC; CDR3aa: CASSPPSSYEQYF
v_gene: TRBV28; abundance: -; j_gene: TRBJ1-5; d_gene: -; len: 13; CDR3nt: TGTGCCAGCATTGGCCAGGGACATCAGCCCCAGCATTTT; CDR3aa: CASIGQGHQPQHF
v_gene: TRBV11-2; abundance: -; j_gene: TRBJ2-1; d_gene: -; len: 11; CDR3nt: TGTGCCAGCAGCTTAATCGGAGAGCAGTTCTTC; CDR3aa: CASSLIGEQFF
v_gene: TRBV5-4; abundance: -; j_gene: TRBJ2-7; d_gene: -; len: 14; CDR3nt: TGTGCCAGCAGCTTGGAAGGGTCGGGGCACGAGCAGTACTTC; CDR3aa: CASSLEGSGHEQYF
v_gene: TRBV5-4; abundance: -; j_gene: TRBJ2-2; d_gene: -; len: 14; CDR3nt: TGTGCCAGCAGCTTGTGGGGGATCACCGGGGAGCTGTTTTTT; CDR3aa: CASSLWGITGELFF
v_gene: TRBV5-8; abundance: -; j_gene: TRBJ1-1; d_gene: -; len: 13; CDR3nt: TGTGCCAGCAGCTTGCAGGAGAACACTGAAGCTTTCTTT; CDR3aa: CASSLQENTEAFF
v_gene: TRBV4-1; abundance: -; j_gene: TRBJ2-3; d_gene: -; len: 12; CDR3nt: TGCGCCAGCAGCCAAGAGAGGGATACGCAGTATTTT; CDR3aa: CASSQERDTQYF
v_gene: TRBV10-3; abundance: once; j_gene: TRBJ1-2; d_gene: -; len: 11; CDR3nt: TGTGCCATCAGTGATGGGGGAGGCTACACCTTC; CDR3aa: CAISDGGGYTF
v_gene: TRBV28; abundance: -; j_gene: TRBJ2-2; d_gene: -; len: 15; CDR3nt: TGTGCCAGCAGTTTATGGCGGGAGAACACCGGGGAGCTGTTTTTT; CDR3aa: CASSLWRENTGELFF
v_gene: TRBV27; abundance: -; j_gene: TRBJ2-7; d_gene: -; len: 16; CDR3nt: TGTGCCAGCAGTTCAAATACTTGGAGCCTCCCCTACGAGCAGTACTTC; CDR3aa: CASSSNTWSLPYEQYF
v_gene: TRBV19; abundance: once; j_gene: TRBJ2-2; d_gene: TRBD2; len: 16; CDR3nt: TGTGCCAGTAGTCCCGGACTAGCGGGTCAGGACGGGGAGCTGTTTTTT; CDR3aa: CASSPGLAGQDGELFF
v_gene: TRBV13; abundance: -; j_gene: TRBJ2-2; d_gene: TRBD2; len: 20; CDR3nt: TGTGCCAGCAGCCTTAGCGAGGAGACTAGCGGGAGGACGGACACCGGGGAGCTGTTTTTT; CDR3aa: CASSLSEETSGRTDTGELFF
v_gene: TRBV11-2; abundance: -; j_gene: TRBJ2-3; d_gene: -; len: 13; CDR3nt: TGTGCCAGCAGCACCTCACTAGGAGATACGCAGTATTTT; CDR3aa: CASSTSLGDTQYF
v_gene: TRBV11-2; abundance: -; j_gene: TRBJ1-2; d_gene: -; len: 14; CDR3nt: TGTGCCAGCAGCGTGGATTCTAGCAGCTATGGCTACACCTTC; CDR3aa: CASSVDSSSYGYTF
v_gene: TRBV9; abundance: once; j_gene: TRBJ2-5; d_gene: -; len: 15; CDR3nt: TGTGCCAGCAGCGTAGGAGTGTCGGGCGGGGAGACCCAGTACTTC; CDR3aa: CASSVGVSGGETQYF
v_gene: TRBV5-4; abundance: -; j_gene: TRBJ2-5; d_gene: -; len: 11; CDR3nt: TGTGCCAGCAGCTTGTTAGAGACCCAGTACTTC; CDR3aa: CASSLLETQYF
v_gene: TRBV7-6; abundance: -; j_gene: TRBJ2-3; d_gene: -; len: 14; CDR3nt: TGTGCCAGCAGCTTAGAACCTTACACAGATACGCAGTATTTT; CDR3aa: CASSLEPYTDTQYF
v_gene: TRBV7-9; abundance: once; j_gene: TRBJ2-7; d_gene: TRBD2; len: 15; CDR3nt: TGTGCCAGCAGCTTAATAGCGGGAGGCCACTACGAGCAGTACTTC; CDR3aa: CASSLIAGGHYEQYF
v_gene: TRBV7-8; abundance: -; j_gene: TRBJ2-1; d_gene: -; len: 13; CDR3nt: TGTGCCAGCAGCTTAGGACACAACAATGAGCAGTTCTTC; CDR3aa: CASSLGHNNEQFF
v_gene: TRBV7-2; abundance: once; j_gene: TRBJ2-5; d_gene: -; len: 15; CDR3nt: TGTGCCAGCAGCTTAGTTTTCGGGAGTGGAGAGACCCAGTACTTC; CDR3aa: CASSLVFGSGETQYF
v_gene: TRBV14; abundance: -; j_gene: TRBJ2-4; d_gene: -; len: 13; CDR3nt: TGTGCCAGCAGCCAAGTTATCACGGACATTCAGTACTTC; CDR3aa: CASSQVITDIQYF
v_gene: TRBV7-9; abundance: -; j_gene: TRBJ1-1; d_gene: -; len: 13; CDR3nt: TGTGCCAGCAGCTTAGAACAGTACACTGAAGCTTTCTTT; CDR3aa: CASSLEQYTEAFF
v_gene: TRBV7-2; abundance: -; j_gene: TRBJ2-7; d_gene: -; len: 11; CDR3nt: TGTGCCAGCAGCCACTCCTACGAGCAGTACTTC; CDR3aa: CASSHSYEQYF
v_gene: TRBV4-2; abundance: -; j_gene: TRBJ2-7; d_gene: TRBD2; len: 14; CDR3nt: TGTGCCAGCAGCCTGGGACTAGCGGTCTACGAGCAGTACTTC; CDR3aa: CASSLGLAVYEQYF
v_gene: TRBV18; abundance: once; j_gene: TRBJ2-3; d_gene: -; len: 16; CDR3nt: TGTGCCAGCTCACTGAGGACGGCAACCAGCACAGATACGCAGTATTTT; CDR3aa: CASSLRTATSTDTQYF
v_gene: TRBV11-2; abundance: -; j_gene: TRBJ1-2; d_gene: -; len: 14; CDR3nt: TGTGCCAGCAGCCCTCCGGGAGTTCTTTATGGCTACACCTTC; CDR3aa: CASSPPGVLYGYTF